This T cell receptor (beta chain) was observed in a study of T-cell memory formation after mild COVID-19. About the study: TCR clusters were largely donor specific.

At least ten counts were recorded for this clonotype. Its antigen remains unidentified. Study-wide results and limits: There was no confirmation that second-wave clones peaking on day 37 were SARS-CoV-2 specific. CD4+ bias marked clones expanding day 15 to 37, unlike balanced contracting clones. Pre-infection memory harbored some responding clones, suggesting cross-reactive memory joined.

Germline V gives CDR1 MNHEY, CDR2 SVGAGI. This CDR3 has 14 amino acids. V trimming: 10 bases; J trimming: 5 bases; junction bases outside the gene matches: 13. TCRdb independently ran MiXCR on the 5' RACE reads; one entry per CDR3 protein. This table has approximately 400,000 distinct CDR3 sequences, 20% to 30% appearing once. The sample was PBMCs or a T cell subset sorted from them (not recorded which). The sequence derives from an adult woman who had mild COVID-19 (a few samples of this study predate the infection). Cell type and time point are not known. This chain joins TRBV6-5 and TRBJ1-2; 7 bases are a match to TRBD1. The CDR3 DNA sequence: TGTGCCACTCAGAAGACAGGGCGGAATTATGGCTACACCTTC. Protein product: CATQKTGRNYGYTF.